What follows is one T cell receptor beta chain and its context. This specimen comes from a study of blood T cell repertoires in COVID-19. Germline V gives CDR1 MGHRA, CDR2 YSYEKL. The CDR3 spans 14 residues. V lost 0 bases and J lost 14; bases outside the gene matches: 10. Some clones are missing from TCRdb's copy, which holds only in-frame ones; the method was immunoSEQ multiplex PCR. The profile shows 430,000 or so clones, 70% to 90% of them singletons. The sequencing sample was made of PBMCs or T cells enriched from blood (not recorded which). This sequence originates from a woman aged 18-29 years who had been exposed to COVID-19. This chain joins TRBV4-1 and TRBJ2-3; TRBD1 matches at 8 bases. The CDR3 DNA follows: TGCGCCAGCAGCCAAGATCCGGGACAGGTATTCTTGTATTTT. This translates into CASSQDPGQVFLYF.